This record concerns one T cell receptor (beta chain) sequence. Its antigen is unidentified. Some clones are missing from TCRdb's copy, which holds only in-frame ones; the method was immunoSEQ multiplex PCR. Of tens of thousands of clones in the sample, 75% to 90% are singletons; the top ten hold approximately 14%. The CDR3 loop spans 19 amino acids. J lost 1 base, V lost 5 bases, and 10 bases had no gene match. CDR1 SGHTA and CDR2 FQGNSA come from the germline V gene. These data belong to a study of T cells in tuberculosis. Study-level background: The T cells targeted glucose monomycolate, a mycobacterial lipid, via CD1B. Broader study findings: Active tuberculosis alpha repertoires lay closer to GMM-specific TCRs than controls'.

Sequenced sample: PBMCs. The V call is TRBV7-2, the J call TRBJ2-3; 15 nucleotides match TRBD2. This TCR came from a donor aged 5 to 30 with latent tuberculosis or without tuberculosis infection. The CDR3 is CASSLSRGLAGGRTDTQYF. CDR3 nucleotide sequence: TGTGCCAGCAGCCTCTCCCGGGGACTAGCGGGGGGACGCACAGATACGCAGTATTTT.